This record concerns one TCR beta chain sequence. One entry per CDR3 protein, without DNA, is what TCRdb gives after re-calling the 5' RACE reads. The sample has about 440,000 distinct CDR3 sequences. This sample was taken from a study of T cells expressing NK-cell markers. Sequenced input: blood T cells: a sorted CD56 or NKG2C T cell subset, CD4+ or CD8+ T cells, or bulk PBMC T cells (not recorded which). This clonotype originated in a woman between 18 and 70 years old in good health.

The CDR3 protein is CASSQDHEQPQHF. The V call is TRBV3-1, the J call TRBJ1-5. Germline CDR1 LGHDT, CDR2 YNNKEL (reference sequence). This CDR3 region has 13 residues.